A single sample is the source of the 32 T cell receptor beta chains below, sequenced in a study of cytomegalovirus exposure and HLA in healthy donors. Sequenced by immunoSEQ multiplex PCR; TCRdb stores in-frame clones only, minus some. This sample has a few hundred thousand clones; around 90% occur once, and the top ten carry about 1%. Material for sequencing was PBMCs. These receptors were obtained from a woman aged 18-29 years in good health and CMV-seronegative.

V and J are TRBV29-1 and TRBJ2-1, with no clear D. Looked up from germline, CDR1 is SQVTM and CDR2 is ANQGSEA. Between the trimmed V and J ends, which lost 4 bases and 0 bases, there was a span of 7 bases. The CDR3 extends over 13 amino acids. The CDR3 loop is CSVVRSSYNEQFF. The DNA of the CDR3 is TGCAGCGTTGTAAGGAGCTCCTACAATGAGCAGTTCTTC.

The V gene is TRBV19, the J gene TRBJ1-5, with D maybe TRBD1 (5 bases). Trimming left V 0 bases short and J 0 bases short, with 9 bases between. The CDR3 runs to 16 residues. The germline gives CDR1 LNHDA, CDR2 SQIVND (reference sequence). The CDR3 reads CASSIDWTRSNQPQHF. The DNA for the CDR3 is TGTGCCAGTAGTATAGACTGGACACGTAGCAATCAGCCCCAGCATTTT.

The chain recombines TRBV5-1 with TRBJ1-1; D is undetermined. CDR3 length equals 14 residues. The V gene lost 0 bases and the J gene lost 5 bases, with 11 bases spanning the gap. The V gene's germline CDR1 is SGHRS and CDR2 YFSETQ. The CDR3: CASSLARDGTEAFF. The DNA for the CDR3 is TGCGCCAGCAGCTTGGCCCGGGATGGGACTGAAGCTTTCTTT.

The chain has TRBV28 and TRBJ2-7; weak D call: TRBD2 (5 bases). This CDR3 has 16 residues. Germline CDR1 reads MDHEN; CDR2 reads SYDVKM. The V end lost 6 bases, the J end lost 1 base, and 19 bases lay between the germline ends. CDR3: CASSLGGVRVSYEQYF. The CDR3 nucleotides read TGTGCCAGCAGCCTCGGTGGTGTGCGGGTATCCTACGAGCAGTACTTC. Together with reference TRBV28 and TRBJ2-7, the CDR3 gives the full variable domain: DVKVTQSSRYLVKRTGEKVFLECVQDMDHENMFWYRQDPGLGLRLIYFSYDVKMKEKGDIPEGYSVSREKKERFSLILESASTNQTSMYLCASSLGGVRVSYEQYFGPGTRLTVT.

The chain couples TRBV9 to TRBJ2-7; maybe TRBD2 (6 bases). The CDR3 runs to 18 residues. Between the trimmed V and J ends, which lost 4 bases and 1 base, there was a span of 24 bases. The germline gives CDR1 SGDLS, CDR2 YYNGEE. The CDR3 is CASSPNMEGTYSSYEQYF. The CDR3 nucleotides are TGTGCCAGCAGCCCCAATATGGAGGGGACCTATAGTTCCTACGAGCAGTACTTC.

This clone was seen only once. CDR3 DNA: TGCAGCGTCGATGGACAGGGGTTTAGGAATGAGCAGTTCTTC. Translated, it gives CSVDGQGFRNEQFF. This chain links TRBV29-1 with TRBJ2-1; TRBD1 agrees at 9 bases. Germline V gene data show CDR1 as SQVTM and CDR2 as ANQGSEA. V dropped 6 bases and J dropped 7; count of bases not matched to a gene: 10. The CDR3 runs to 14 residues.

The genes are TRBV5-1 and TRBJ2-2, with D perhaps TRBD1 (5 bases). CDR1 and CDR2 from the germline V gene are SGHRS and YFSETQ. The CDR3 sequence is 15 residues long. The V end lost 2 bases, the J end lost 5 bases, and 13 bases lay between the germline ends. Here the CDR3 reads CASSFATDPTGELFF. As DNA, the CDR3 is TGCGCCAGCAGCTTTGCGACAGATCCTACCGGGGAGCTGTTTTTT. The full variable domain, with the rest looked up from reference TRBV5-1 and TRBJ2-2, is KAGVTQTPRYLIKTRGQQVTLSCSPISGHRSVSWYQQTPGQGLQFLFEYFSETQRNKGNFPGRFSGRQFSNSRSEMNVSTLELGDSALYLCASSFATDPTGELFFGEGSRLTVL.

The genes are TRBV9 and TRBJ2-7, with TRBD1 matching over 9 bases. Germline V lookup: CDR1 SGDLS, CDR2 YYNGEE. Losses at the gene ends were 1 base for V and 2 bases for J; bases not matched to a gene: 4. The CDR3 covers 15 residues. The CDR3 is CASSVRQGVTYEQYF. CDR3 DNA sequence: TGTGCCAGCAGCGTACGACAGGGGGTCACCTACGAGCAGTACTTC.

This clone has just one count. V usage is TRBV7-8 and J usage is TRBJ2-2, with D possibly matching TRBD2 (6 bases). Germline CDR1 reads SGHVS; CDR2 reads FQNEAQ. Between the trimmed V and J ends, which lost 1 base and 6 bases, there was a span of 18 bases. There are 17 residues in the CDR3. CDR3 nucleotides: TGTGCCAGCAGCTTAGAAGTATGGGCGGGATCGGCCGGGGAGCTGTTTTTT. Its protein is CASSLEVWAGSAGELFF.

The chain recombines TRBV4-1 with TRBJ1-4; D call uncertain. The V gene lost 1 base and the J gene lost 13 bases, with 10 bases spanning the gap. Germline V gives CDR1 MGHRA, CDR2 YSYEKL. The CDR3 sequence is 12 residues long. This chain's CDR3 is CASSQGAFLLFF. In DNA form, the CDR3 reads TGCGCCAGCAGCCAAGGGGCGTTCCTACTGTTTTTT.

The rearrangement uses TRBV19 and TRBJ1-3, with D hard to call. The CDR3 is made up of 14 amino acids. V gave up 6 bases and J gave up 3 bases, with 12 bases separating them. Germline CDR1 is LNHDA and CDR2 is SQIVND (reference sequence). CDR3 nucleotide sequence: TGTGCCAGTAGGACGGAGCCAAGTGGAAACACCATATATTTT. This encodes CASRTEPSGNTIYF.

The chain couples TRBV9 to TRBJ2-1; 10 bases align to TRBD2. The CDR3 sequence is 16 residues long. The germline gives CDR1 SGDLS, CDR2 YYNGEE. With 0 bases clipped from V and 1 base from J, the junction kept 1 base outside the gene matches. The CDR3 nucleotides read TGTGCCAGCAGCGTAGAACTAGCGGGGTCCTACAATGAGCAGTTCTTC. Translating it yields CASSVELAGSYNEQFF.

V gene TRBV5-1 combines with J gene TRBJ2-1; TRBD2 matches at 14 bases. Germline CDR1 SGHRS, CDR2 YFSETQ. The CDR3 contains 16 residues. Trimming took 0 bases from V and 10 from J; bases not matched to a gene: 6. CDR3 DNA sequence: TGCGCCAGCAGCTTGGGGGGACTAGCGGGAGACTTAGAGCAGTTCTTC. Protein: CASSLGGLAGDLEQFF.

CDR3 nucleotide sequence: TGTGCTAGTGGTTTGGGCGAGAACACAGATACGCAGTATTTT. The encoded protein is CASGLGENTDTQYF. The V and J genes are TRBV12-5 and TRBJ2-3; the D is unclear. Germline V lookup: CDR1 LGHNT, CDR2 FRNRAP. V shed 1 base and J shed 2 bases, with 7 bases lying between them. The CDR3 runs to 14 residues.

Here the CDR3 DNA reads TGTGCCAGCAGTGAAGACAGGGACAGGGGGCGAAATGAGCAGTTCTTC. This translates into CASSEDRDRGRNEQFF. The chain has TRBV25-1 and TRBJ2-1, with 12 bases fitting TRBD1. With V trimmed by 2 bases and J by 7 bases, 6 bases remained unmatched. Per germline, CDR1 MGHDK and CDR2 SYGVNS. The CDR3 has 16 amino acids.

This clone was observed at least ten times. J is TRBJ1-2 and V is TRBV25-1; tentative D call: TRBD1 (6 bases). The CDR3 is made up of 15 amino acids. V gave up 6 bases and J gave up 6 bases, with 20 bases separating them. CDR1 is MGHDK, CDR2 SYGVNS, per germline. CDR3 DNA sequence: TGTGCCAGCAGCCTCCGGGACACCCATCTCCATGGCTACACCTTC. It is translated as CASSLRDTHLHGYTF.

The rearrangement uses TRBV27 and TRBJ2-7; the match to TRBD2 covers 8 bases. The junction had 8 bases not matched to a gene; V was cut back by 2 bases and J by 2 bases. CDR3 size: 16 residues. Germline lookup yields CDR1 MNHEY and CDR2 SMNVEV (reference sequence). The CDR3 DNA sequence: TGTGCCAGCAGTTTACGTTTGGCGGGGGGTGCCTACGAGCAGTACTTC. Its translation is CASSLRLAGGAYEQYF.

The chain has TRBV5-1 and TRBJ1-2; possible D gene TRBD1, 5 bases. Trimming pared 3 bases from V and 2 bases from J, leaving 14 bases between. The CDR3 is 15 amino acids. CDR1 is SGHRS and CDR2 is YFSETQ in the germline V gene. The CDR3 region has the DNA TGCGCCAGCAGCTGGGGGGGAGGAAACAACTATGGCTACACCTTC. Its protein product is CASSWGGGNNYGYTF.

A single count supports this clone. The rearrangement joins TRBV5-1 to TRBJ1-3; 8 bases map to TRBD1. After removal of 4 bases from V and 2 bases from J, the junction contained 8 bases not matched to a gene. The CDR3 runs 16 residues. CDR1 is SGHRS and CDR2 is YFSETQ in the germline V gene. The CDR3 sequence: CASSPGQGSPGNTIYF. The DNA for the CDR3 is TGCGCCAGCAGCCCCGGACAGGGAAGTCCTGGAAACACCATATATTTT. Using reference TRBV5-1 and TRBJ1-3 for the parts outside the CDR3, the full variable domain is KAGVTQTPRYLIKTRGQQVTLSCSPISGHRSVSWYQQTPGQGLQFLFEYFSETQRNKGNFPGRFSGRQFSNSRSEMNVSTLELGDSALYLCASSPGQGSPGNTIYFGEGSWLTVV.

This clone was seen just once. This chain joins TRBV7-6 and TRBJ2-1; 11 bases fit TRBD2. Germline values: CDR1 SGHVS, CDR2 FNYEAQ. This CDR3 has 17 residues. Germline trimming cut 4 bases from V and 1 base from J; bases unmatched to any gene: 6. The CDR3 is CASSSRLAGRSYNEQFF. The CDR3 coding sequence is TGTGCCAGCAGCTCAAGACTAGCGGGAAGATCCTACAATGAGCAGTTCTTC.

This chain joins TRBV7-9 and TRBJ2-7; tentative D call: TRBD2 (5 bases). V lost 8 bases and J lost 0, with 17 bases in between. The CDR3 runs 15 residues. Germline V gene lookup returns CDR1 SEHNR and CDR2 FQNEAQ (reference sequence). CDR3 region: CASGPGSESSYEQYF. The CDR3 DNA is TGTGCCAGCGGGCCTGGGAGCGAGAGCTCCTACGAGCAGTACTTC.

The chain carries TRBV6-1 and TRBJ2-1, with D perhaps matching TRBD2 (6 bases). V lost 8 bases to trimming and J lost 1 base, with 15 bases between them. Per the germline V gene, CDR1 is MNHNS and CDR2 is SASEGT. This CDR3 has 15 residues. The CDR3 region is CASGGNSGSYNEQFF. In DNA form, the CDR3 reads TGTGCCAGCGGCGGAAATAGCGGTTCCTACAATGAGCAGTTCTTC.

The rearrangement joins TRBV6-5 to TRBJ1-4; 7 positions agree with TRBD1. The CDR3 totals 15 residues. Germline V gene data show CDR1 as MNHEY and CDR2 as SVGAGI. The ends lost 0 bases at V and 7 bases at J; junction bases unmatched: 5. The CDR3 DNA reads TGTGCCAGCAGTTACTCGGGCAGGGGGAGTGAAAAACTGTTTTTT. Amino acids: CASSYSGRGSEKLFF.

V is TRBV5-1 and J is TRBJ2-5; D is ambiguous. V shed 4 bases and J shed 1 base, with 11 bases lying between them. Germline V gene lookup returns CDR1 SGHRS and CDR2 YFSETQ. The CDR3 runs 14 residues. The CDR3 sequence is CASSQRTGQETQYF. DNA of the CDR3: TGCGCCAGCAGCCAGCGCACCGGCCAAGAGACCCAGTACTTC.

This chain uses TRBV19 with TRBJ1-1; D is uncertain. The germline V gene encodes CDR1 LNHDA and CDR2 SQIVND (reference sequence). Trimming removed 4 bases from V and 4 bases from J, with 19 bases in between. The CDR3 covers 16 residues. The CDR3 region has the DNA TGTGCCAGTAGTACCTTAGGCAATCCCGGGAGCACTGAAGCTTTCTTT. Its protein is CASSTLGNPGSTEAFF.

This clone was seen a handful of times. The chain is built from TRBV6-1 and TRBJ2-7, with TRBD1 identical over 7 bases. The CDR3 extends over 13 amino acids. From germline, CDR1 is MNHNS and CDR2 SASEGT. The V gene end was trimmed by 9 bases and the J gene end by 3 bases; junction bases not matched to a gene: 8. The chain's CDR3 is CASRFRGIYEQYF. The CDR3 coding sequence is TGTGCCAGTCGATTCAGGGGGATCTACGAGCAGTACTTC.

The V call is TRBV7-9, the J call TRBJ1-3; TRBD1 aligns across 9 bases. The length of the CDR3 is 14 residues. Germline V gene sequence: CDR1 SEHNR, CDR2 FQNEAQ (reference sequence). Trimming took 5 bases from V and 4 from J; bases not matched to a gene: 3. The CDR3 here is CASSLGTGGNTIYF. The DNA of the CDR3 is TGTGCCAGCAGCCTCGGGACAGGGGGAAACACCATATATTTT.

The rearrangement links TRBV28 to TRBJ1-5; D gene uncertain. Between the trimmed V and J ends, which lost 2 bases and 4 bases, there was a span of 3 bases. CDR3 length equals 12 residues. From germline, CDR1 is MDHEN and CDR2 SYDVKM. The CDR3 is CASSLVNQPQHF. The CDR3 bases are TGTGCCAGCAGTTTAGTAAATCAGCCCCAGCATTTT. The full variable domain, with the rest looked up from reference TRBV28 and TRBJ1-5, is DVKVTQSSRYLVKRTGEKVFLECVQDMDHENMFWYRQDPGLGLRLIYFSYDVKMKEKGDIPEGYSVSREKKERFSLILESASTNQTSMYLCASSLVNQPQHFGDGTRLSIL.

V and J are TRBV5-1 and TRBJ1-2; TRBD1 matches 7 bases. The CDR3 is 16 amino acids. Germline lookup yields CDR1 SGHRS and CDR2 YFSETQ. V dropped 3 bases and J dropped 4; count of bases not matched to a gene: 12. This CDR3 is CASSSTRDSNFYGYTF. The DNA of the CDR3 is TGCGCCAGCAGCTCGACCCGGGACAGCAATTTCTATGGCTACACCTTC.

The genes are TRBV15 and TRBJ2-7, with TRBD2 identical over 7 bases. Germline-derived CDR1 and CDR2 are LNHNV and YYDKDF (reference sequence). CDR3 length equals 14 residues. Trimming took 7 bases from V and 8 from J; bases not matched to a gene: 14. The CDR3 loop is CATTSGNLGSKQYF. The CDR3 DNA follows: TGTGCCACCACCAGCGGGAATTTGGGAAGTAAGCAGTACTTC.

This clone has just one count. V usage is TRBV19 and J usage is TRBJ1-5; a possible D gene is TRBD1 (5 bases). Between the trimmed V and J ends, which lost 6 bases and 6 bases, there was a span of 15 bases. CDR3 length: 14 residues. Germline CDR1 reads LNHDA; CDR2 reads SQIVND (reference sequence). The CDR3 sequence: CASRLVGPGQPQHF. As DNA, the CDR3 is TGTGCCAGTAGGCTCGTGGGGCCAGGTCAGCCCCAGCATTTT.

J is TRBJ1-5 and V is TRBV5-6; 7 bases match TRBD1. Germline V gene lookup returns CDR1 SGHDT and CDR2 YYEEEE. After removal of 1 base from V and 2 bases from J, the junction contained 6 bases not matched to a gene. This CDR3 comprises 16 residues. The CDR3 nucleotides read TGTGCCAGCAGCTTGTCCAGGGGGTATGGCAATCAGCCCCAGCATTTT. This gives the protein CASSLSRGYGNQPQHF.